This TCR beta chain was sequenced during a study of blood T cell repertoires in COVID-19. TCRdb's copy holds only in-frame clones and misses some; the assay was immunoSEQ multiplex PCR. The sample has 180,000 or so clones, around 80% seen once. This clone was observed a few times. Germline V gives CDR1 SGHTS, CDR2 YDEGEE. The trim removed 4 bases at V and 5 bases at J, leaving 11 bases unmatched. This CDR3 contains 16 residues. The chain couples TRBV5-8 to TRBJ2-2; the match to TRBD1 covers 7 bases. This receptor was obtained from a man aged 45 to 65 who had recovered from COVID-19. The sequencing input was PBMCs or T cells enriched from blood (not recorded which). In DNA, the CDR3 is TGTGCCAGCAGCCTCACCGGGACAGTAACGACCGGGGAGCTGTTTTTT. This sequence encodes CASSLTGTVTTGELFF.